This T cell receptor (beta chain) was obtained from a study of PD-1 blockade in classical Hodgkin lymphoma. The V end lost 2 bases, the J end lost 4 bases, and 8 bases lay between the germline ends. The CDR3 is 14 residues long. Germline-derived CDR1 and CDR2 are MNHEY and SVGAGI. Using immunoSEQ multiplex PCR, the repertoire was profiled, and TCRdb retains in-frame clones only, with some absent. The profile shows 30,000 to 45,000 clones, approximately 69% of them singletons. This clone was seen a few times. There was relapse after autologous stem cell transplantation in every patient, and there was variation in brentuximab vedotin exposure.

V and J are TRBV6-5 and TRBJ2-2, with a tentative D call TRBD1 (5 bases). This TCR was sampled from a human donor with classical Hodgkin lymphoma. Material: peripheral blood mononuclear cells (PBMCs), obtained before the second cycle of nivolumab. CDR3 nucleotide sequence: TGTGCCAGCAGTTACAGCAGGGCCACCGGGGAGCTGTTTTTT. Its translation: CASSYSRATGELFF.